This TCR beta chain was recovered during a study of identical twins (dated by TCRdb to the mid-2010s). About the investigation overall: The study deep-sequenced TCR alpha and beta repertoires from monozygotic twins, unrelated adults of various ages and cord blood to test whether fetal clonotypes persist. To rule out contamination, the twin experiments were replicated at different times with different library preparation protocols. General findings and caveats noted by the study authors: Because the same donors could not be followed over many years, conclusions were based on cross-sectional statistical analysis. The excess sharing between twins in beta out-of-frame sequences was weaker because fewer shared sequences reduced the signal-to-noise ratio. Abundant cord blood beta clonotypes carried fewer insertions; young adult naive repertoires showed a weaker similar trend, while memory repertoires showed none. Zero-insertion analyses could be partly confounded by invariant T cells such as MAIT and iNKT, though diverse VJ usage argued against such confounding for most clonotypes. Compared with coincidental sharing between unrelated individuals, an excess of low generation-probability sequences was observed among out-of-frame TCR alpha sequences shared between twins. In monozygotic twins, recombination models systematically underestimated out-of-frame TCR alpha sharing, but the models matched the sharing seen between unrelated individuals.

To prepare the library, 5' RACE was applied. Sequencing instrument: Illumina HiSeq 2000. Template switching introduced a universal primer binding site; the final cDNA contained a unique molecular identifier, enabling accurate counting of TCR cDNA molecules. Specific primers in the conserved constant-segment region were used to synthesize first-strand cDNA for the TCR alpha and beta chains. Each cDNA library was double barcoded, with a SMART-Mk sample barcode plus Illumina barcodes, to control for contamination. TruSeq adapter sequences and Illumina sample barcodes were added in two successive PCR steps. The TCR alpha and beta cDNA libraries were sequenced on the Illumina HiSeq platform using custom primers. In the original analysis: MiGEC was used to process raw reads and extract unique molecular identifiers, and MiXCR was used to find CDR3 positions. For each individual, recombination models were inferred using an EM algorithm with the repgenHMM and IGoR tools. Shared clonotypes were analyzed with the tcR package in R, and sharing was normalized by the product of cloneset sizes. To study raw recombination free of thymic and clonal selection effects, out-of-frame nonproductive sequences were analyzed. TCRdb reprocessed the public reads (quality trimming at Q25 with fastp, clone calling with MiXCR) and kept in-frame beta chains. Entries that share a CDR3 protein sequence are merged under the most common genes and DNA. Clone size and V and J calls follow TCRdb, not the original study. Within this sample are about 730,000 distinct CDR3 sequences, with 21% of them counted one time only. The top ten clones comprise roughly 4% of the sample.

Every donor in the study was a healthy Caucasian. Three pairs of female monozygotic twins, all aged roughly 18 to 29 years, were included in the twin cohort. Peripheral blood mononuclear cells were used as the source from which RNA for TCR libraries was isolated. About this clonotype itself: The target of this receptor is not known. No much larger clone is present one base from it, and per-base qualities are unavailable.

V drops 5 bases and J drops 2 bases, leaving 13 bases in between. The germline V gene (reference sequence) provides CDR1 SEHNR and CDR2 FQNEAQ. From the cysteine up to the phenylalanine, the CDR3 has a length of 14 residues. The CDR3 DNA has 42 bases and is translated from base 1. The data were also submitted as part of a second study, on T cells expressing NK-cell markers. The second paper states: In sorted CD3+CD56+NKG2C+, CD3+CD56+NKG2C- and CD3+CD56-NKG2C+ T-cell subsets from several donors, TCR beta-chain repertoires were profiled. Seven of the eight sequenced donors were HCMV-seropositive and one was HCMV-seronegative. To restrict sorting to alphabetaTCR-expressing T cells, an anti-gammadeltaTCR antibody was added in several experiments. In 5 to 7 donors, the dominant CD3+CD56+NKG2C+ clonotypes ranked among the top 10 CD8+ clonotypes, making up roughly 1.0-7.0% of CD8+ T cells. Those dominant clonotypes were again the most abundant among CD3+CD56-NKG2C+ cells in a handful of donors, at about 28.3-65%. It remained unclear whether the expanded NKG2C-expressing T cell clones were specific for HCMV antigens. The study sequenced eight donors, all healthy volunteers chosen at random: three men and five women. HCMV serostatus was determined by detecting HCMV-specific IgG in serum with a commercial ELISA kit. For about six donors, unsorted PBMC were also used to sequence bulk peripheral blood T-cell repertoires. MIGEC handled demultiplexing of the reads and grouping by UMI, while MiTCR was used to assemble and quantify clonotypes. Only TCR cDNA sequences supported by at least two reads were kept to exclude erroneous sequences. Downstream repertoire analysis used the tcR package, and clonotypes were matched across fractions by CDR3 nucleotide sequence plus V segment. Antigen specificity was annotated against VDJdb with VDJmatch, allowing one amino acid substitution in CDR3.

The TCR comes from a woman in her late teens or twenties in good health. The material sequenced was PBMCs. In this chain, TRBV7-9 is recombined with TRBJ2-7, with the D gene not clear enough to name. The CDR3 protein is CASSAPDNTYEQYF. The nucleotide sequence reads TGTGCCAGCAGCGCCCCTGACAATACCTACGAGCAGTACTTC.